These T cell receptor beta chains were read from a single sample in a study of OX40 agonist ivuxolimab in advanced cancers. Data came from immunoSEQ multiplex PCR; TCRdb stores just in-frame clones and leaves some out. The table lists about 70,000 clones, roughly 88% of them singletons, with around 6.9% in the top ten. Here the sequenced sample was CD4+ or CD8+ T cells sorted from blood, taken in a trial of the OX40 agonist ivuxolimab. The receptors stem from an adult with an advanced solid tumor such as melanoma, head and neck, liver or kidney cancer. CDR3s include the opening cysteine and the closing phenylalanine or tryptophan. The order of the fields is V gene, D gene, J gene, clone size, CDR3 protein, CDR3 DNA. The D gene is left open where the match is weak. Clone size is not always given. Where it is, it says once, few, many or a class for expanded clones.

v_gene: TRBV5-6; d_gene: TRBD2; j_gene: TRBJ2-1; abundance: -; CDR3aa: CASSLGLAGEQFF; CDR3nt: TGTGCCAGCAGCTTGGGACTAGCGGGAGAGCAGTTCTTC
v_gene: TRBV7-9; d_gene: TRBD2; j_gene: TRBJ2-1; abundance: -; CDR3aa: CATQRGGGEQFF; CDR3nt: TGTGCCACCCAGCGGGGGGGCGGTGAGCAGTTCTTC
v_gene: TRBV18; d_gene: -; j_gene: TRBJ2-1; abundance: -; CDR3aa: CASVVGAGLYNEQFF; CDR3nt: TGTGCCAGCGTCGTTGGGGCGGGTCTATACAATGAGCAGTTCTTC
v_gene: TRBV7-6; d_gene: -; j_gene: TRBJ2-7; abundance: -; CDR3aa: CASSLLGAGEQYF; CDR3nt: TGTGCCAGCAGCTTGTTGGGGGCTGGCGAGCAGTACTTC
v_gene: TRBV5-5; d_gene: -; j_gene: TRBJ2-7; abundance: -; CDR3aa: CASSLDRVGYEQYF; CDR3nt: TGTGCCAGCAGCTTGGACAGAGTAGGATACGAGCAGTACTTC
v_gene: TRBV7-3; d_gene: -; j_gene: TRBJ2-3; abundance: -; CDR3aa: CASAAPGYTDTQYF; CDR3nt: TGTGCCAGCGCCGCCCCGGGATACACAGATACGCAGTATTTT
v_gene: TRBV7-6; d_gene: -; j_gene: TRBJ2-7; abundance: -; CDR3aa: CASSPPGQGYEQYF; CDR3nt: TGTGCCAGCAGCCCCCCGGGGCAGGGCTACGAGCAGTACTTC
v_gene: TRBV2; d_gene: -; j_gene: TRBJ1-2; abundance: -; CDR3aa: CASSERRGTVYGYTF; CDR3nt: TGTGCCAGCAGTGAACGAAGGGGTACAGTGTATGGCTACACCTTC
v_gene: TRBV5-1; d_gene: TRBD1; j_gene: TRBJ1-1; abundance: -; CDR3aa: CASSKGTAEAFF; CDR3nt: TGCGCCAGCAGCAAGGGGACAGCCGAAGCTTTCTTT
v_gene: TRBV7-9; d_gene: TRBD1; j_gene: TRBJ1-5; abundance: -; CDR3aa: CASSTGQGSNQPQHF; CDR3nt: TGTGCCAGCAGCACCGGACAGGGGAGCAATCAGCCCCAGCATTTT
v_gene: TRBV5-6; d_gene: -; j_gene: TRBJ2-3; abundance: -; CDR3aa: CASSLGLTDTQYF; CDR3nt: TGTGCCAGCAGCTTGGGCCTCACAGATACGCAGTATTTT
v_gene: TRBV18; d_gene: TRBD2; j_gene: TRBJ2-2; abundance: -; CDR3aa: CASSRLAGVETGELFF; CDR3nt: TGTGCCAGCTCACGACTAGCGGGAGTGGAGACCGGGGAGCTGTTTTTT
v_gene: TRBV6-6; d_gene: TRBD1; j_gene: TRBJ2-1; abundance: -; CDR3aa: CASSRERDSYNEQFF; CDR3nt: TGTGCCAGCAGCCGTGAGAGGGACAGTTACAATGAGCAGTTCTTC
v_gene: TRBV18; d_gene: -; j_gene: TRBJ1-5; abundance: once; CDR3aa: CASSQGDNQPQHF; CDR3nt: TGTGCCAGCTCACAGGGGGACAATCAGCCCCAGCATTTT
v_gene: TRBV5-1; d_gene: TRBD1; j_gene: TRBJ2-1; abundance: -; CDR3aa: CASSAGQGYYNEQFF; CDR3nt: TGCGCCAGCAGCGCTGGACAGGGATACTACAATGAGCAGTTCTTC
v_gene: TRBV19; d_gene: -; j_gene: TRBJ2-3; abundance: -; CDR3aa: CASSLQQGSTDTQYF; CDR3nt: TGTGCCAGTAGTTTACAGCAAGGAAGCACAGATACGCAGTATTTT
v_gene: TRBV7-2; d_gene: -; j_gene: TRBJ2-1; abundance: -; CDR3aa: CASSLSWSSVNNEQFF; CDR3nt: TGTGCCAGCAGCTTAAGTTGGTCTAGCGTCAACAATGAGCAGTTCTTC
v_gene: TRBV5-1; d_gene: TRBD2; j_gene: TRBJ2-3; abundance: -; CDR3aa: CASSLEGLAGGRSTDTQYF; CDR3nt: TGCGCCAGCAGCTTGGAGGGGCTAGCGGGAGGGCGTAGCACAGATACGCAGTATTTT
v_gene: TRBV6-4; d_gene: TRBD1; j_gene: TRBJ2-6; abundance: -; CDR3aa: CASSPGQTFSGANVLTF; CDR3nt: TGTGCCAGCAGTCCGGGACAGACTTTCTCTGGGGCCAACGTCCTGACTTTC
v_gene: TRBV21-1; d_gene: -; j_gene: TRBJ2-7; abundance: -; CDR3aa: CASSNPRGYEQYF; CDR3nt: TGTGCCAGCAGCAATCCCCGTGGATACGAGCAGTACTTC
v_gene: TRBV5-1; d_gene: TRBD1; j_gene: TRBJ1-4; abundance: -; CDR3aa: CASTLGQGHLGTNEKLFF; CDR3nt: TGCGCCAGCACCCTAGGACAGGGCCACCTTGGAACTAATGAAAAACTGTTTTTT
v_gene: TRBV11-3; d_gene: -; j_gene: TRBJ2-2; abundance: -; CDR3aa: CASSHLLAHNTGELFF; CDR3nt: TGTGCCAGCAGCCACCTACTCGCCCATAACACCGGGGAGCTGTTTTTT
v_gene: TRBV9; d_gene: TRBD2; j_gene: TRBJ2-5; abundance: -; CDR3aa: CASSGASGTIGETQYF; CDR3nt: TGTGCCAGCAGCGGAGCTAGCGGTACTATCGGAGAGACCCAGTACTTC
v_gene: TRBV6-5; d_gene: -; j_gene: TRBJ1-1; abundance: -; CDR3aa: CASRAQGLNTEAFF; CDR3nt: TGTGCCAGCAGGGCACAGGGATTGAACACTGAAGCTTTCTTT
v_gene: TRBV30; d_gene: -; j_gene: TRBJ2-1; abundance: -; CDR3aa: CAWSVGRLYNEQFF; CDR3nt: TGTGCCTGGAGTGTAGGGAGGTTATACAATGAGCAGTTCTTC
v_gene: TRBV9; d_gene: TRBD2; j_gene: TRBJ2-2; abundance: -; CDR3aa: CASSGWTSGGTGELFF; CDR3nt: TGTGCCAGCAGCGGCTGGACTAGCGGGGGCACCGGGGAGCTGTTTTTT
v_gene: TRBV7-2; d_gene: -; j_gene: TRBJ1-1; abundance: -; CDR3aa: CASSLGGTDYAEAFF; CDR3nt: TGTGCCAGCAGCTTAGGGGGGACCGATTATGCTGAAGCTTTCTTT
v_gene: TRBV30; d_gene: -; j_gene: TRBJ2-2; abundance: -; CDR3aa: CAWSRQMVNTGELFF; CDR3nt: TGTGCCTGGAGTCGGCAGATGGTCAACACCGGGGAGCTGTTTTTT
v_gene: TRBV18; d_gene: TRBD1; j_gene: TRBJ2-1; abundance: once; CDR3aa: CASSPGQGAYNEQFF; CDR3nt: TGTGCCAGCTCACCCGGACAGGGGGCTTACAATGAGCAGTTCTTC
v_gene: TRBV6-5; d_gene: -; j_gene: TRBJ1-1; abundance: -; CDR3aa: CASSLRQFMNTEAFF; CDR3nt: TGTGCCAGCAGCTTAAGACAGTTTATGAACACTGAAGCTTTCTTT
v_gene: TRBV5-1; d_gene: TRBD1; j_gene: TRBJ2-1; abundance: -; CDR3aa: CASSLWGQGLDNEQFF; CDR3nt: TGCGCCAGCAGCTTGTGGGGACAGGGGTTAGACAATGAGCAGTTCTTC
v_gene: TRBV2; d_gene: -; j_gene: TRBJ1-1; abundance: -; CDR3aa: CASSMQGMNTEAFF; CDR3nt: TGTGCCAGCTCTATGCAGGGAATGAACACTGAAGCTTTCTTT
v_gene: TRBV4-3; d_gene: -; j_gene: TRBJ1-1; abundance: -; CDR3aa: CASSQVLGTEAFF; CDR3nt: TGCGCCAGCAGCCAAGTTTTAGGCACTGAAGCTTTCTTT
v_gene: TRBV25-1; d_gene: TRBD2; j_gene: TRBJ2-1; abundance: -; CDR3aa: CASSELFSGISSYNEQFF; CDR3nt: TGTGCCAGCAGTGAATTGTTTAGCGGGATCAGCTCCTACAATGAGCAGTTCTTC
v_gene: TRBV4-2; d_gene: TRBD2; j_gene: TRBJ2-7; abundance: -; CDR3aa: CASSQDEAASGRISYEQYF; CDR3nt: TGTGCCAGCAGCCAAGATGAGGCGGCTAGCGGGAGAATATCCTACGAGCAGTACTTC
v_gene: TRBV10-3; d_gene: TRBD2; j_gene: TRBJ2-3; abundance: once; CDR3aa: CAIGGRAGAGGNTQYF; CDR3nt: TGTGCCATCGGGGGACGGGCGGGAGCGGGTGGAAATACGCAGTATTTT
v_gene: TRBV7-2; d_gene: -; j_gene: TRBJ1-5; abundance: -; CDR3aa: CASSTGGRVSNQPQHF; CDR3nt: TGTGCCAGCAGCACTGGGGGTAGGGTAAGCAATCAGCCCCAGCATTTT
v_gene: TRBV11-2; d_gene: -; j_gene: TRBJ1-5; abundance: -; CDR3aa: CASSLGPNQPQHF; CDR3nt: TGTGCCAGCAGCTTAGGTCCGAATCAGCCCCAGCATTTT
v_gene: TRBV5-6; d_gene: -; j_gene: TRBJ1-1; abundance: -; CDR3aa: CASSLDTGISTEAFF; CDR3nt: TGTGCCAGCAGCTTGGACACAGGGATCTCCACTGAAGCTTTCTTT
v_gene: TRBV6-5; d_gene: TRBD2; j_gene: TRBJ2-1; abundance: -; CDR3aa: CASSSRTSGDYNEQFF; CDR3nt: TGTGCCAGCAGTTCTCGGACTAGCGGGGACTACAATGAGCAGTTCTTC
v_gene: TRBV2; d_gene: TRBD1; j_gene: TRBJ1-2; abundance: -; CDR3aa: CARGPRDRDYFGYTF; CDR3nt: TGTGCCAGGGGACCCCGGGACAGGGATTACTTTGGCTACACCTTC
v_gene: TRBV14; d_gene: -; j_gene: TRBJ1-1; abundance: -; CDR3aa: CASSQGGIEAFF; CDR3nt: TGTGCCAGCAGCCAAGGGGGGATTGAAGCTTTCTTT
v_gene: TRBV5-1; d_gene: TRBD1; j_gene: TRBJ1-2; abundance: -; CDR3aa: CASSLTGTGYGYTF; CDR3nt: TGCGCCAGCAGCTTAACCGGGACAGGGTATGGCTACACCTTC
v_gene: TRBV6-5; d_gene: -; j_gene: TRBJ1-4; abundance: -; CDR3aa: CASSYSGGVAFKLFF; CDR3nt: TGTGCCAGCAGTTACTCGGGAGGGGTAGCTTTTAAGCTGTTTTTT
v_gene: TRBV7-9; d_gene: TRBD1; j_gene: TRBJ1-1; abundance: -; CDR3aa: CASSFDRGGNEAFF; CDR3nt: TGTGCCAGCAGCTTCGACAGGGGCGGGAATGAAGCTTTCTTT
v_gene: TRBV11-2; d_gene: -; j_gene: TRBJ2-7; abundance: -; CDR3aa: CASSLGRAYEQYF; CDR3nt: TGTGCCAGCAGCTTAGGGCGTGCCTACGAGCAGTACTTC
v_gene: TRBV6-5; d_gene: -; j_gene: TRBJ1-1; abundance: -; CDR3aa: CASREARNTEAFF; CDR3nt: TGTGCCAGCAGAGAGGCGCGGAACACTGAAGCTTTCTTT
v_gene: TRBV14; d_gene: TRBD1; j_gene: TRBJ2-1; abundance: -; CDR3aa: CASSPDRQNEQFF; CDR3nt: TGTGCCAGCAGCCCGGACAGGCAGAATGAGCAGTTCTTC
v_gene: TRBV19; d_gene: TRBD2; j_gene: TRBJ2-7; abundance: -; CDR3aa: CASSTRREGAKHEQYF; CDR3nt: TGTGCCAGTAGTACCCGAAGGGAGGGAGCTAAGCACGAGCAGTACTTC
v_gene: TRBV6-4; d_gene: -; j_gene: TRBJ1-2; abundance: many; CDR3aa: CASSRETSYGYTF; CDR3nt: TGTGCCAGCAGCAGGGAGACGAGTTATGGCTACACCTTC
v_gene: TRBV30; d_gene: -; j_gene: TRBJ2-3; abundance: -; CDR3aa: CAWSKVSDTQYF; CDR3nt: TGTGCCTGGAGCAAGGTGTCGGATACGCAGTATTTT